This T cell receptor beta chain was recovered during a study of control samples from healthy donors and cancer patients. Repertoires were generated with immunoSEQ multiplex PCR, while TCRdb's copy carries only in-frame clones and drops some. The table has about 270,000 clones, roughly 82% seen once. This TCR derives from a woman aged 55-69 years with lung cancer. Sequenced input: PBMCs.

The CDR3 spells CASSPGGGRTEAFF. The DNA for the CDR3 is TGCGCCAGCAGCCCCGGGGGGGGTAGGACTGAAGCTTTCTTT. J is TRBJ1-1 and V is TRBV5-1, with D maybe TRBD1 (5 bases). V lost 4 bases, J lost 5 bases, and 15 bases lay in between. CDR1 is SGHRS and CDR2 is YFSETQ in the germline V gene. CDR3 length: 14 amino acids.